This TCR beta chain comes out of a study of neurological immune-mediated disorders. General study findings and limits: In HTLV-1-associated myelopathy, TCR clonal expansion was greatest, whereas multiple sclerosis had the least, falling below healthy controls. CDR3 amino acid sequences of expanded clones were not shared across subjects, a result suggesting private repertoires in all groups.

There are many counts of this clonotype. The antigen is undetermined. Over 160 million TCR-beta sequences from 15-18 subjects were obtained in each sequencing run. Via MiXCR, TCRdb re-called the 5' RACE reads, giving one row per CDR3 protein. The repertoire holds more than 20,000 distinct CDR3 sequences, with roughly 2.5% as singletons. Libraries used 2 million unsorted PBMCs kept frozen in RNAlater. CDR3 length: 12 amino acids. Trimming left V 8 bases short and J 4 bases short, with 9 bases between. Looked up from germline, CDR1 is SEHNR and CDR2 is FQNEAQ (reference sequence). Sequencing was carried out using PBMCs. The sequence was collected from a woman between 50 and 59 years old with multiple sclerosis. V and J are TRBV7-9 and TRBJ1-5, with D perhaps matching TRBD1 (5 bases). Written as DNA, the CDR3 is TGTGCCAGCTCAGAGGGGAATCAGCCCCAGCATTTT. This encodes CASSEGNQPQHF.